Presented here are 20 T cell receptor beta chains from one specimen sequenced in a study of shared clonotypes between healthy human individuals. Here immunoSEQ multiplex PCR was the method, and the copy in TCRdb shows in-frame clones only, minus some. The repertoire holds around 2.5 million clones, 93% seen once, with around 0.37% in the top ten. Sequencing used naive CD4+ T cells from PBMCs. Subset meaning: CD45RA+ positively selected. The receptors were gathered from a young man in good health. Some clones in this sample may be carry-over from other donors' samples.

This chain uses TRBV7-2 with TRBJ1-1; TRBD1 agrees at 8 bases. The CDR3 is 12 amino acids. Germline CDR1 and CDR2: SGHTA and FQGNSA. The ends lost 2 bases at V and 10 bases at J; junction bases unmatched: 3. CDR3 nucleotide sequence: TGTGCCAGCAGCTTACAGGGGGCGGTAGCTTTCTTT. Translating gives CASSLQGAVAFF.

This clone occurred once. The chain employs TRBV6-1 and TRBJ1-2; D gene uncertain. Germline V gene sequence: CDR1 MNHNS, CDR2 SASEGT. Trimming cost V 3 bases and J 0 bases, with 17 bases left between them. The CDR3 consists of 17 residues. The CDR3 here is CASSDLVGRKPNYGYTF. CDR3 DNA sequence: TGTGCCAGCAGTGATCTCGTTGGCAGAAAGCCTAACTATGGCTACACCTTC.

The CDR3 reads CSLADRHTDTQYF. DNA for the CDR3: TGCAGCCTCGCCGACAGACACACAGATACGCAGTATTTT. The V and J genes are TRBV29-1 and TRBJ2-3; the D gene is possibly TRBD1 (5 bases). V was cut by 8 bases and J by 2 bases, with 14 bases left in between. Germline values: CDR1 SQVTM, CDR2 ANQGSEA. CDR3 length: 13 amino acids.

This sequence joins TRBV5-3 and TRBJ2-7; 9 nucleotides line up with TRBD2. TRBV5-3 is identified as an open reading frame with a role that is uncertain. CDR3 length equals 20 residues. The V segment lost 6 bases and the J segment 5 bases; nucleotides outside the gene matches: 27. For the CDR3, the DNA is TGTGCCAGAACCCCGCTTATGGGATTAACTGCAAGCGGGAGGCCCCACGAGCAGTACTTC. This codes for CARTPLMGLTASGRPHEQYF.

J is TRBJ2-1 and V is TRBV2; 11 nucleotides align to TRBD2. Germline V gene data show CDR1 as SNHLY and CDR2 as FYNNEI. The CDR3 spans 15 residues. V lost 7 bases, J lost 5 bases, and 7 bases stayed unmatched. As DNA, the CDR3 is TGTGCCAGCACCAGACTAGCGGGAATAGACAATGAGCAGTTCTTC. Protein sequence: CASTRLAGIDNEQFF.

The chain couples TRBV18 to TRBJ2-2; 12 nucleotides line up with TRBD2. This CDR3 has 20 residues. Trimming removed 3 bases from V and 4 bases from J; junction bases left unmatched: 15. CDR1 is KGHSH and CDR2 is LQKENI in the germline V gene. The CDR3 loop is CASSPAETGQLAGGTGELFF. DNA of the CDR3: TGTGCCAGCTCACCGGCCGAGACAGGGCAACTAGCGGGAGGCACCGGGGAGCTGTTTTTT. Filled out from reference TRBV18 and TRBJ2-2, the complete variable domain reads NAGVMQNPRHLVRRRGQEARLRCSPMKGHSHVYWYRQLPEEGLKFMVYLQKENIIDESGMPKERFSAEFPKEGPSILRIQQVVRGDSAAYFCASSPAETGQLAGGTGELFFGEGSRLTVL.

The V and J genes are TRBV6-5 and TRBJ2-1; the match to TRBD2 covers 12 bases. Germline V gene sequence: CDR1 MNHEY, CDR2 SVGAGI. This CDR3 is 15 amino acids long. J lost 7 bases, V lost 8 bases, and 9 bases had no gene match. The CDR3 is CASHRLAGVRNEQFF. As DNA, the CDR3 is TGTGCCAGCCATAGACTAGCGGGAGTTCGGAATGAGCAGTTCTTC.

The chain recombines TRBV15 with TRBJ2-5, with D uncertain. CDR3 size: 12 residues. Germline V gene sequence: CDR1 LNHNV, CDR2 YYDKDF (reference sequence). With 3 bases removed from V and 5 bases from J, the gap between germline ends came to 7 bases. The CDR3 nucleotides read TGTGCCACCAGCAGGCCTATGGAGACCCAGTACTTC. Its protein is CATSRPMETQYF.

DNA of the CDR3: TGTGCCCTATCGGTGGCAGGAGGGGCCGAGCAGTACTTC. Residues: CALSVAGGAEQYF. The V and J genes are TRBV10-3 and TRBJ2-7, with a tentative D call TRBD2 (6 bases). The CDR3 consists of 13 residues. From germline, CDR1 is ENHRY and CDR2 SYGVKD. Between the trimmed V and J ends, which lost 11 bases and 6 bases, there was a span of 20 bases.

CDR3 DNA sequence: TGTGCCAGCAGCTTCCAGGGGGACAGCAATCAGCCCCAGCATTTT. Encoded protein: CASSFQGDSNQPQHF. The V gene is TRBV7-9, the J gene TRBJ1-5, with 7 bases matching TRBD1. Germline CDR1 is SEHNR and CDR2 is FQNEAQ (reference sequence). The V gene end was trimmed by 3 bases and the J gene end by 1 base; junction bases not matched to a gene: 3. This CDR3 has 15 amino acids.

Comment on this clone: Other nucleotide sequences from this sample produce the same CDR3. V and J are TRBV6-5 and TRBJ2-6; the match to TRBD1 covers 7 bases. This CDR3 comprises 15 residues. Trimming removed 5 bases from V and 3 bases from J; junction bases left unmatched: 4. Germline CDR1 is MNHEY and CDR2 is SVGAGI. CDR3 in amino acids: CASSPGGLGANVLTF. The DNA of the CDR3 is TGTGCCAGCAGTCCAGGGGGTCTTGGGGCCAACGTCCTGACTTTC.

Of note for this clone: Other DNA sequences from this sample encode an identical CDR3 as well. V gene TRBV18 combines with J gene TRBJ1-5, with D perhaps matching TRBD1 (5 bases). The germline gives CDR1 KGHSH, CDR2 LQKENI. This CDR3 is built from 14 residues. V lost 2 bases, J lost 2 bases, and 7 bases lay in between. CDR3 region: CASSPVTGNQPQHF. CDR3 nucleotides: TGTGCCAGCTCACCAGTGACAGGCAATCAGCCCCAGCATTTT.

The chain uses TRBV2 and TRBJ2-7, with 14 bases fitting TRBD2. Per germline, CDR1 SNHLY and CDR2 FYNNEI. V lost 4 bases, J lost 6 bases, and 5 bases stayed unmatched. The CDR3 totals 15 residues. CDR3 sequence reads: CASSARLAGGPEQYF. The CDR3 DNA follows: TGTGCCAGCAGTGCCCGACTAGCGGGAGGGCCCGAGCAGTACTTC.

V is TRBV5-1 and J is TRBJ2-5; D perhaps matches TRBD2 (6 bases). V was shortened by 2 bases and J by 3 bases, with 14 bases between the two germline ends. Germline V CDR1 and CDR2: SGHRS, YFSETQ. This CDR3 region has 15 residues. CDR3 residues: CASSFRIGGKETQYF. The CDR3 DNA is TGCGCCAGCAGCTTCCGTATTGGAGGGAAAGAGACCCAGTACTTC.

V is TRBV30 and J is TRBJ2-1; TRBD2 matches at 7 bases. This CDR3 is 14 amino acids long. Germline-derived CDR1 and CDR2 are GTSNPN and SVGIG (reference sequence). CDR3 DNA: TGTGCTGGGGGGGGGATCCGCTCCTACAATGAGCAGTTCTTC. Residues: CAGGGIRSYNEQFF.

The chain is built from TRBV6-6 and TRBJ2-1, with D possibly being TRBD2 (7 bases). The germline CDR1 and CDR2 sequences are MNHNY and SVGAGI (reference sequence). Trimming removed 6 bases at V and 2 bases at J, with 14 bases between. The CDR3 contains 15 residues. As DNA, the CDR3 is TGTGCCAGCAGGACTAGGGAGGGGGCCTACAATGAGCAGTTCTTC. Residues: CASRTREGAYNEQFF.

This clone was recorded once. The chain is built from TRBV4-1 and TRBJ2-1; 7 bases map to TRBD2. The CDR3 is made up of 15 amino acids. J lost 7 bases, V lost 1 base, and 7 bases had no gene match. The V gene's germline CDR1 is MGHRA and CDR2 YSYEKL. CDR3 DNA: TGCGCCAGCAGCCAAGGTCGGGAGGCTGGGAATGAGCAGTTCTTC. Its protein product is CASSQGREAGNEQFF.

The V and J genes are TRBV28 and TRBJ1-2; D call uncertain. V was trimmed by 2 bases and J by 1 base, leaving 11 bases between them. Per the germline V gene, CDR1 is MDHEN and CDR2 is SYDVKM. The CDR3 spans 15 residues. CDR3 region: CASSLEGLGNYGYTF. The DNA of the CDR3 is TGTGCCAGCAGTTTAGAAGGGTTGGGTAACTATGGCTACACCTTC.

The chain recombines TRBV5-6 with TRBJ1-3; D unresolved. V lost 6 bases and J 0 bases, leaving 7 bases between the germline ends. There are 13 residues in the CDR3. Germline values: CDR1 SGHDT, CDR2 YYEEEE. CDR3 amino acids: CASKPFSGNTIYF. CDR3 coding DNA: TGTGCCAGCAAGCCCTTCTCTGGAAACACCATATATTTT.

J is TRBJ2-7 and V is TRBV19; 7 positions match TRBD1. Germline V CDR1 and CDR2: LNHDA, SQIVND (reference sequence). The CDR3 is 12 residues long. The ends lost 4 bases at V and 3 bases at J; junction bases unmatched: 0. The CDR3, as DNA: TGTGCCAGTAGTAGGACAGGCTACGAGCAGTACTTC. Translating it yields CASSRTGYEQYF. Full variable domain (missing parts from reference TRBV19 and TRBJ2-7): DGGITQSPKYLFRKEGQNVTLSCEQNLNHDAMYWYRQDPGQGLRLIYYSQIVNDFQKGDIAEGYSVSREKKESFPLTVTSAQKNPTAFYLCASSRTGYEQYFGPGTRLTVT.